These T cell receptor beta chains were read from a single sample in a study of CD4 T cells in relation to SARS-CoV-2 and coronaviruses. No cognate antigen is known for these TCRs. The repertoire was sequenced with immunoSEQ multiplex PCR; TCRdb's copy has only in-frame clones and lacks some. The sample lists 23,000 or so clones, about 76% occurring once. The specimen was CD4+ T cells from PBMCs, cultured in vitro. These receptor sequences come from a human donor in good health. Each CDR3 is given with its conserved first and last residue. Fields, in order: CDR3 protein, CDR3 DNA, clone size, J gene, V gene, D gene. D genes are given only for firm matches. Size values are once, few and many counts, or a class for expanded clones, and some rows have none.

CASTLVGTYEQYF,TGTGCCAGCACCCTGGTTGGTACCTACGAGCAGTACTTC,few,TRBJ2-7,TRBV7-9,.
CASSLWGNQPQHF,TGCGCCAGCAGCTTATGGGGGAACCAGCCCCAGCATTTT,.,TRBJ1-5,TRBV5-1,.
CATLASGRPPADYEQYF,TGTGCCACTTTGGCTAGCGGGAGGCCCCCCGCCGACTACGAGCAGTACTTC,few,TRBJ2-7,TRBV2,TRBD2
CASSLTQEDTQYF,TGTGCCAGCAGCTTAACCCAGGAAGATACGCAGTATTTT,.,TRBJ2-3,TRBV7-9,.
CASTPVWTSNEQFF,TGTGCCAGTACCCCGGTCTGGACTAGCAATGAGCAGTTCTTC,.,TRBJ2-1,TRBV19,TRBD2
CASSQSLGGIYNEQFF,TGCGCCAGCAGCCAAAGCCTAGGCGGGATCTACAATGAGCAGTTCTTC,.,TRBJ2-1,TRBV4-1,.
CASSKCMPPRRTTDTQYF,TGTGCCAGCAGCAAATGCATGCCCCCAAGACGCACCACAGATACGCAGTATTTT,.,TRBJ2-3,TRBV21-1,.
CASTPSGTSGMEQYF,TGCGCCAGCACCCCTTCTGGGACTAGCGGGATGGAGCAGTACTTC,.,TRBJ2-7,TRBV5-1,TRBD2
CATAVGQDNSPLHF,TGTGCCACCGCAGTGGGGCAGGATAATTCACCCCTCCACTTT,once,TRBJ1-6,TRBV10-3,.
CASSSSTSGRALGYNEQFF,TGTGCCAGCAGCTCCTCGACTAGCGGGAGGGCCCTTGGTTACAATGAGCAGTTCTTC,.,TRBJ2-1,TRBV5-4,TRBD2
CASSLDRSITSRHEQYF,TGTGCCAGCAGCTTAGACAGGAGTATCACTAGCAGACACGAGCAGTACTTC,few,TRBJ2-7,TRBV7-9,.
CASSLTDGSNYGYTF,TGTGCCAGCAGCTTAACGGACGGATCTAACTATGGCTACACCTTC,.,TRBJ1-2,TRBV11-2,.
CATDGRPNTEAFF,TGTGCCACCGACGGACGGCCGAACACTGAAGCTTTCTTT,few,TRBJ1-1,TRBV28,.